This TCR beta chain came from a study of T cell responses to AZD1222 COVID-19 vaccine. Findings and limits, study-wide: Two AZD1222 administrations were followed by greater Spike-specific TCR breadth and depth.

As regards this clone: The antigen remains undetermined.

From germline, CDR1 is SGHAT and CDR2 FQNNGV. V was clipped by 2 bases and J by 0 bases, with 11 bases between them. The CDR3 sequence is 16 residues long. Repertoires were generated with immunoSEQ multiplex PCR, while TCRdb's copy carries only in-frame clones and drops some. The sample consists of approximately 130,000 clones, 90% of them appearing once. The sequence was obtained from an adult in good health. The chain has TRBV11-2 and TRBJ1-3, with a weak D call TRBD1 (5 bases). The sample consisted of peripheral blood, taken on day 0 of AZD1222 vaccination. The CDR3 loop is CASSLISRASGNTIYF. The CDR3 nucleotides are TGTGCCAGCAGCTTAATAAGCAGGGCCTCTGGAAACACCATATATTTT.